This paragraph reports one TCR beta chain. Its antigen remains unknown. This specimen comes from a study of CD8 T cells in Susac syndrome. Findings and limits, study-wide: The study conceded that its TCR sequencing and HLA analysis involved relatively few individuals.

Reverse transcription of roughly 0.45 to 1 ug RNA was performed with random hexamers. TCRdb called the immunoSEQ multiplex PCR reads again in MiXCR, with one record for every CDR3 protein. The data contain about 240,000 distinct CDR3 sequences, almost 97% of them seen just once; the ten biggest clones take up 0.1%. The sequence was collected from a human donor with Susac syndrome. Source material: CD4+ T cells from PBMCs.

The CDR3 region is CASSWDRQYEQYF. The CDR3 nucleotides read TGCGCCAGCAGCTGGGACAGACAGTACGAGCAGTACTTC. The chain has TRBV5-1 and TRBJ2-7; TRBD1 aligns across 7 bases. CDR3 size: 13 residues. Trimming cost V 3 bases and J 4 bases; bases outside gene matches: 4. The germline gives CDR1 SGHRS, CDR2 YFSETQ. The full variable domain, with the rest looked up from reference TRBV5-1 and TRBJ2-7, is KAGVTQTPRYLIKTRGQQVTLSCSPISGHRSVSWYQQTPGQGLQFLFEYFSETQRNKGNFPGRFSGRQFSNSRSEMNVSTLELGDSALYLCASSWDRQYEQYFGPGTRLTVT.